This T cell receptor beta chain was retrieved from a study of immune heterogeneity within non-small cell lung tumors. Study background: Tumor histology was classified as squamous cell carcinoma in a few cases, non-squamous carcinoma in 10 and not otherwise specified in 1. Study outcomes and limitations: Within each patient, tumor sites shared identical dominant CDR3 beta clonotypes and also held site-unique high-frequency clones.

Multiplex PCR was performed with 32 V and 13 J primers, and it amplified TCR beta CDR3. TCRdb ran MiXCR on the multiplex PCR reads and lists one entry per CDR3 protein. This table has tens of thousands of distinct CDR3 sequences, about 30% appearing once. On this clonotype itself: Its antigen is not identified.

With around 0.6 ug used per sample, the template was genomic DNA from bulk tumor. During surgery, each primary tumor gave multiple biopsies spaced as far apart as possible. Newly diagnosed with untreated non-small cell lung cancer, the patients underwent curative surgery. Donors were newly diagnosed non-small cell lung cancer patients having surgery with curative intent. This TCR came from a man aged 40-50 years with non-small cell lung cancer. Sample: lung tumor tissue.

The CDR3 DNA reads as TGTGCCAGCAGCTTGGACGGGAGAGGAGAGACCCAGTACTTC. Its translation is CASSLDGRGETQYF. V is TRBV5-5 and J is TRBJ2-5; possible D gene TRBD2, 6 bases. Germline assignment: CDR1 SGHKS and CDR2 YYEKEE (reference sequence). The ends were cut back, 0 bases at V and 4 bases at J, with 10 bases in the middle. CDR3 size: 14 residues.